A selection of T cell receptor beta chains follows, all from one sample in a study of cytomegalovirus exposure and HLA in healthy donors. Sequencing used immunoSEQ multiplex PCR; TCRdb keeps in-frame clones, though not all of them. Recorded for this sample: 110,000 to 150,000 clones. The sequencing input was PBMCs. These receptors were taken from a woman aged 18-29 years in good health and CMV-seronegative. CDR3s include the opening cysteine and the closing phenylalanine or tryptophan. Fields, in order: D gene, J gene, V gene, CDR3 DNA, CDR3 protein. D genes are given only for firm matches.

d_call: -; j_call: TRBJ2-3; v_call: TRBV5-1; cdr3_nt: TGCGCCAGCAGCCTCCAAGCTGGAGGGAGTCGGGTAAAGGATACGCAGTATTTT; cdr3_aa: CASSLQAGGSRVKDTQYF
d_call: -; j_call: TRBJ2-1; v_call: TRBV1; cdr3_nt: TGCACCAGCAGCCAAGATGGAGGACTAGCCTACAATGAGCAGTTCTTC; cdr3_aa: CTSSQDGGLAYNEQFF
d_call: TRBD2; j_call: TRBJ2-7; v_call: TRBV19; cdr3_nt: TGCGCCAGTAGTACGCCGGGACTAGCCTACGAGCAGTACTTC; cdr3_aa: CASSTPGLAYEQYF
d_call: TRBD2; j_call: TRBJ2-1; v_call: TRBV28; cdr3_nt: TGTGCCAGCAGTCCGGGACTAGCGATGGGATCCTCCTACAATGAGCAGTTCTTC; cdr3_aa: CASSPGLAMGSSYNEQFF
d_call: TRBD1; j_call: TRBJ2-5; v_call: TRBV28; cdr3_nt: TGTGCCAGCAGTTTGAATTCCTGGGGACAGACATTCCAAGAGACCCAGTACTTC; cdr3_aa: CASSLNSWGQTFQETQYF
d_call: TRBD1; j_call: TRBJ1-2; v_call: TRBV6-5; cdr3_nt: TGTGCCAGCAGACCTCCCGGGACAGGGAATGGCTACACCTTC; cdr3_aa: CASRPPGTGNGYTF
d_call: -; j_call: TRBJ1-3; v_call: TRBV6-6; cdr3_nt: TGTGCCAGCAGGGGCACTGGAAACACCATATATTTT; cdr3_aa: CASRGTGNTIYF
d_call: -; j_call: TRBJ2-1; v_call: TRBV4-2; cdr3_nt: TGTGCCAGCAGCCAAGTTATGTCGAGCAATGAGCAGTTCTTC; cdr3_aa: CASSQVMSSNEQFF
d_call: TRBD2; j_call: TRBJ2-5; v_call: TRBV18; cdr3_nt: TGTGCCAGCTCACCGTTAGCGGGTACTCAAGAGACCCAGTACTTC; cdr3_aa: CASSPLAGTQETQYF
d_call: -; j_call: TRBJ1-1; v_call: TRBV19; cdr3_nt: TGTGCCAGTAGTGCCCCCCTCCTTAAAGGGGCGCGGTACACTGAAGCTTTCTTT; cdr3_aa: CASSAPLLKGARYTEAFF
d_call: TRBD2; j_call: TRBJ2-3; v_call: TRBV4-1; cdr3_nt: TGCGCCAGCAGCCCCCCCTTGAGCGGGAAGACAGATACGCAGTATTTT; cdr3_aa: CASSPPLSGKTDTQYF
d_call: -; j_call: TRBJ2-2; v_call: TRBV7-2; cdr3_nt: TGTGCCAGCAGCCAGCTAGAATCCGGGGAGCTGTTTTTT; cdr3_aa: CASSQLESGELFF
d_call: TRBD2; j_call: TRBJ2-1; v_call: TRBV6-4; cdr3_nt: TGTGCCAGCAGTGACAGCCTAGCGGGAGTCAATGAGCAGTTCTTC; cdr3_aa: CASSDSLAGVNEQFF
d_call: TRBD1; j_call: TRBJ2-7; v_call: TRBV5-1; cdr3_nt: TGCGCCAGCAGCTGGGGGACAGGGGGAACCTACGAGCAGTACTTC; cdr3_aa: CASSWGTGGTYEQYF
d_call: -; j_call: TRBJ2-1; v_call: TRBV7-3; cdr3_nt: TGTGCCAGCAGCTTAAAACCCCTAGGGGCCAGCAATGAGCAGTTCTTC; cdr3_aa: CASSLKPLGASNEQFF
d_call: TRBD2; j_call: TRBJ2-1; v_call: TRBV28; cdr3_nt: TGTGCCAGCGGCAGTGCGAGGCCCCCGGGAGGGAATGAGCAGTTCTTC; cdr3_aa: CASGSARPPGGNEQFF
d_call: TRBD2; j_call: TRBJ2-7; v_call: TRBV18; cdr3_nt: TGTGCCAGCTCACCGGGACTAGCTGCGATTTCCTACGAGCAGTACTTC; cdr3_aa: CASSPGLAAISYEQYF
d_call: TRBD2; j_call: TRBJ2-2; v_call: TRBV6-1; cdr3_nt: TGTGCCAGCAGATGGGGGGGAGAGGAGCTGTTTTTT; cdr3_aa: CASRWGGEELFF
d_call: -; j_call: TRBJ2-1; v_call: TRBV11-3; cdr3_nt: TGTGCCAGCAGCCCGGAAGGGGGGGGCGCTGAGCAGTTCTTC; cdr3_aa: CASSPEGGGAEQFF
d_call: -; j_call: TRBJ2-7; v_call: TRBV15; cdr3_nt: TGTGCCACCAGCAGAGAACAGAGCTCCTACGAGCAGTACTTC; cdr3_aa: CATSREQSSYEQYF
d_call: -; j_call: TRBJ2-5; v_call: TRBV7-3; cdr3_nt: TGTGCCAGCAGCCCACAAAGGGGGGAGACCCAGTACTTC; cdr3_aa: CASSPQRGETQYF
d_call: TRBD1; j_call: TRBJ1-4; v_call: TRBV5-5; cdr3_nt: TGTGCCAGCAGCAGGTCCAGGACAGGGGGGACTCGGAATGAAAAACTGTTTTTT; cdr3_aa: CASSRSRTGGTRNEKLFF
d_call: TRBD1; j_call: TRBJ1-2; v_call: TRBV19; cdr3_nt: TGTGCCAGTAGTCGGCCGGGACAGAGCAACTATGGCTACACCTTC; cdr3_aa: CASSRPGQSNYGYTF
d_call: TRBD2; j_call: TRBJ2-7; v_call: TRBV5-6; cdr3_nt: TGTGCCAGCAGCTTGGTGCTAGCGGGGATGTACGAGCAGTACTTC; cdr3_aa: CASSLVLAGMYEQYF
d_call: TRBD1; j_call: TRBJ1-1; v_call: TRBV27; cdr3_nt: TGTGCCAGCAAGACAGGGGGCACTGAAGCTTTCTTT; cdr3_aa: CASKTGGTEAFF
d_call: -; j_call: TRBJ2-5; v_call: TRBV5-4; cdr3_nt: TGTGCCAGCAGCACAGGGACGGACCAAGAGACCCAGTACTTC; cdr3_aa: CASSTGTDQETQYF
d_call: TRBD1; j_call: TRBJ2-7; v_call: TRBV12-5; cdr3_nt: TGTGCTAGTGGTACGGACAGGGGGGGCTTCTACGAGCAGTACTTC; cdr3_aa: CASGTDRGGFYEQYF
d_call: TRBD1; j_call: TRBJ2-6; v_call: TRBV15; cdr3_nt: TGTGCCACCAGCAGAACAGGGGCTGGGGCCAACGTCCTGACTTTC; cdr3_aa: CATSRTGAGANVLTF
d_call: -; j_call: TRBJ2-2; v_call: TRBV7-2; cdr3_nt: TGTGCCAGCAGCTTAAGCGGACAGCGCACCGGGGAGCTGTTTTTT; cdr3_aa: CASSLSGQRTGELFF
d_call: TRBD1; j_call: TRBJ1-6; v_call: TRBV30; cdr3_nt: TGTGCCTGGAGCATCGACAGGGGCGGCTCCTATAATTCACCCCTCCACTTT; cdr3_aa: CAWSIDRGGSYNSPLHF
d_call: -; j_call: TRBJ2-1; v_call: TRBV7-3; cdr3_nt: TGTGCCAGCAGCTTAATAGCGGACTCCTACAATGAGCAGTTCTTC; cdr3_aa: CASSLIADSYNEQFF
d_call: -; j_call: TRBJ2-7; v_call: TRBV2; cdr3_nt: TGTGCCAGCAGCGGGACATTCTTACGATACGAGCAGTACTTC; cdr3_aa: CASSGTFLRYEQYF
d_call: TRBD1; j_call: TRBJ2-1; v_call: TRBV6-5; cdr3_nt: TGTGCCAGCAGTTACGAACAGGGGGGCTACAATGAGCAGTTCTTC; cdr3_aa: CASSYEQGGYNEQFF
d_call: -; j_call: TRBJ2-2; v_call: TRBV5-4; cdr3_nt: TGTGCCAGCAGCCAGGGACAGGGGAGAGGACTAGCGGTGGCCGGGGAGCTGTTTTTT; cdr3_aa: CASSQGQGRGLAVAGELFF
d_call: TRBD1; j_call: TRBJ2-7; v_call: TRBV6-5; cdr3_nt: TGTGCCAGCATCAAGGCCGGGACAGGGACTTACGAGCAGTACTTC; cdr3_aa: CASIKAGTGTYEQYF
d_call: TRBD2; j_call: TRBJ2-1; v_call: TRBV4-2; cdr3_nt: TGTGCCAGCAGCCAAGAGTGGACTAGCGGGAGTTACAATGAGCAGTTCTTC; cdr3_aa: CASSQEWTSGSYNEQFF
d_call: TRBD1; j_call: TRBJ2-2; v_call: TRBV18; cdr3_nt: TGTGCCAGCTCATCCCAGGGGGTATCCGGGGAGCTGTTTTTT; cdr3_aa: CASSSQGVSGELFF
d_call: -; j_call: TRBJ1-2; v_call: TRBV29-1; cdr3_nt: TGCAGCGTTGAAGTGGAACGGAGACGGGGCTATGGCTACACCTTC; cdr3_aa: CSVEVERRRGYGYTF
d_call: -; j_call: TRBJ2-3; v_call: TRBV27; cdr3_nt: TGTGCCAGCAGTTTTCAGTGGCAAGGCACAGATACGCAGTATTTT; cdr3_aa: CASSFQWQGTDTQYF
d_call: -; j_call: TRBJ1-3; v_call: TRBV4-1; cdr3_nt: TGCGCCAGCAGCCTGTACCCAGGGGCTGGAAACACCATATATTTT; cdr3_aa: CASSLYPGAGNTIYF
d_call: TRBD2; j_call: TRBJ2-5; v_call: TRBV6-5; cdr3_nt: TGTGCCACCTCGCCTCCCGGGGGGATCGAGACCCAGTACTTC; cdr3_aa: CATSPPGGIETQYF
d_call: TRBD2; j_call: TRBJ2-7; v_call: TRBV27; cdr3_nt: TGTGCCAGCAGTCCGACGCCCGGGACTAGCTCCTACGAGCAGTACTTC; cdr3_aa: CASSPTPGTSSYEQYF
d_call: -; j_call: TRBJ2-1; v_call: TRBV19; cdr3_nt: TGTGCCAGTAGTCCGGGACTTGCCTACAATGAGCAGTTCTTC; cdr3_aa: CASSPGLAYNEQFF
d_call: -; j_call: TRBJ1-2; v_call: TRBV28; cdr3_nt: TGTGCCAGCAGTTCGGACAGACTCTATGGCTACACCTTC; cdr3_aa: CASSSDRLYGYTF
d_call: TRBD2; j_call: TRBJ2-5; v_call: TRBV6-1; cdr3_nt: TGTGCCAGCAGTGAGGCTAGCGGGAGGGCCGTGGAGGAGACCCAGTACTTC; cdr3_aa: CASSEASGRAVEETQYF
d_call: TRBD2; j_call: TRBJ2-2; v_call: TRBV9; cdr3_nt: TGTGCCAGCAGCGTAGGTTCACTAGCGAGCTCCGGGGAGCTGTTTTTT; cdr3_aa: CASSVGSLASSGELFF
d_call: TRBD2; j_call: TRBJ2-1; v_call: TRBV28; cdr3_nt: TGTGCCAGCACTTTCTCTGGACTAGCGGGAAATGAGCAGTTCTTC; cdr3_aa: CASTFSGLAGNEQFF
d_call: TRBD1; j_call: TRBJ1-5; v_call: TRBV27; cdr3_nt: TGTGCCAGCAGTTTATCGGGACAGGGATCCCAGCCCCAGCATTTT; cdr3_aa: CASSLSGQGSQPQHF
d_call: TRBD2; j_call: TRBJ2-3; v_call: TRBV4-1; cdr3_nt: TGCGCCAGCAGCCAAGATCCCGGGGTAGCGGGGAGGCAAGACACAGATACGCAGTATTTT; cdr3_aa: CASSQDPGVAGRQDTDTQYF
d_call: -; j_call: TRBJ2-1; v_call: TRBV2; cdr3_nt: TGTGCCAGCGTCAGGTCCACCTACAATGAGCAGTTCTTC; cdr3_aa: CASVRSTYNEQFF
d_call: -; j_call: TRBJ2-6; v_call: TRBV7-3; cdr3_nt: TGTGCCAGCAGCTTAGGGGGGGCACCGGGCGGGGCCAACGTCCTGACTTTC; cdr3_aa: CASSLGGAPGGANVLTF
d_call: -; j_call: TRBJ2-1; v_call: TRBV11-2; cdr3_nt: TGTGCCAGCAGCTTAGACCTAGCGGAGCAGTTCTTC; cdr3_aa: CASSLDLAEQFF
d_call: TRBD1; j_call: TRBJ1-3; v_call: TRBV4-3; cdr3_nt: TGCGCCAGCAGCAGTCGACAGGGGAGTAGAAACACCATATATTTT; cdr3_aa: CASSSRQGSRNTIYF
d_call: TRBD2; j_call: TRBJ2-7; v_call: TRBV7-2; cdr3_nt: TGTGCCAGCACACCGGGACTAGCCTCCTACGAGCAGTACTTC; cdr3_aa: CASTPGLASYEQYF
d_call: -; j_call: TRBJ2-7; v_call: TRBV10-1; cdr3_nt: TGCGCCAGCAGTCGCCGGGGTCACCACTACGAGCAGTACTTC; cdr3_aa: CASSRRGHHYEQYF
d_call: TRBD2; j_call: TRBJ2-5; v_call: TRBV5-4; cdr3_nt: TGTGCCAGCAGCTCGGGACTAGCGGGAGAAGAGACCCAGTACTTC; cdr3_aa: CASSSGLAGEETQYF
d_call: -; j_call: TRBJ1-1; v_call: TRBV27; cdr3_nt: TGTGCCAGCAGTTCACCCAACAGAGAGAACACTGAAGCTTTCTTT; cdr3_aa: CASSSPNRENTEAFF
d_call: TRBD2; j_call: TRBJ2-5; v_call: TRBV6-6; cdr3_nt: TGTGCCAGCAGGGACCCCGGGGGGGACCAGGAGACCCAGTACTTC; cdr3_aa: CASRDPGGDQETQYF
d_call: -; j_call: TRBJ1-1; v_call: TRBV11-3; cdr3_nt: TGTGCCAGCAGCTACGGTCGGGACACTGAAGCTTTCTTT; cdr3_aa: CASSYGRDTEAFF